One and the same sample provided the 13 T cell receptor beta chains below, sequenced in a study of blood T cell repertoires in COVID-19. This table comes from immunoSEQ multiplex PCR, and its TCRdb copy is limited to in-frame clones, with some not included. The table includes about 370,000 clones, 90% detected once. Material: peripheral blood. These receptors all come from a man aged 18 to 30 with active or convalescent COVID-19.

The CDR3 nucleotides read TGTGCCAGCAGTGAACTAAGGGGTAATGAGCAGTTCTTC. Translated: CASSELRGNEQFF. The rearrangement links TRBV2 to TRBJ2-1; the D gene is possibly TRBD1 (5 bases). This CDR3 contains 13 residues. CDR1 is SNHLY, CDR2 FYNNEI, per germline. Trimming left V 2 bases short and J 7 bases short, with 9 bases between.

V and J are TRBV28 and TRBJ1-2, with D tentatively TRBD1 (6 bases). From germline, CDR1 is MDHEN and CDR2 SYDVKM. Between the trimmed V and J ends, which lost 2 bases and 8 bases, there was a span of 15 bases. This CDR3 contains 14 residues. CDR3 sequence: CASSLGDTWAGYTF. CDR3 bases: TGTGCCAGCAGTTTAGGGGACACATGGGCCGGCTACACCTTC.

J is TRBJ2-7 and V is TRBV29-1; 10 bases align to TRBD2. The CDR3 is 14 amino acids. Looked up from germline, CDR1 is SQVTM and CDR2 is ANQGSEA. Trimming at V came to 2 bases and at J to 2 bases, leaving 3 bases not matched to a gene. The CDR3 sequence: CSVESSGSAYEQYF. The CDR3 DNA follows: TGCAGCGTTGAATCTAGCGGGAGCGCCTACGAGCAGTACTTC.

Concerning this clone itself: The junction differs from germline at one of its ends, possibly a read error. The chain is built from TRBV24-1 and TRBJ2-6, with 8 bases identical to TRBD1. CDR1 is KGHDR and CDR2 is SFDVKD in the germline V gene. The CDR3 sequence is 17 residues long. CDR3 nucleotide sequence: TGTGCCACCAGTGTCAGGGGGCTATCCTCTGGGGCCAACGTGCTGACTTTC. This encodes CATSVRGLSSGANVLTF.

For the CDR3, the DNA is TGTGCCAGCAGTTTGCGAATCCGGGACTACTCCTACGAGCAGTACTTC. This sequence encodes CASSLRIRDYSYEQYF. The chain links TRBV27 to TRBJ2-7; 7 nucleotides align to TRBD2. The CDR3 consists of 16 residues. J was trimmed by 0 bases and V by 3 bases; bases with no gene match: 8. Germline V gene sequence: CDR1 MNHEY, CDR2 SMNVEV (reference sequence).

This clone occurred once. CDR3: CASSQDEVSTYGYTF. DNA for the CDR3: TGCGCCAGCAGCCAAGACGAGGTGTCGACCTATGGCTACACCTTC. The chain employs TRBV4-1 and TRBJ1-2; no clear D gene. Between the trimmed V and J ends, which lost 0 bases and 4 bases, there was a span of 12 bases. This CDR3 region has 15 residues. In germline, CDR1 is MGHRA, CDR2 YSYEKL.

This chain links TRBV12-3 or TRBV12-4 with TRBJ1-2; TRBD1 is a possible D gene (6 bases). CDR3 length: 13 residues. Trimming stripped 6 bases from V and 5 bases from J, with 13 bases between. The CDR3 coding sequence is TGTGCCAGCAGGTCCGGGACATCGTATGGCTACACCTTC. This sequence encodes CASRSGTSYGYTF.

The chain combines TRBV3-1 (or the pseudogene TRBV3-2) with TRBJ1-3; TRBD1 might be the D (5 bases). CDR3 length: 15 residues. Trimming removed 0 bases at V and 7 bases at J, with 13 bases between. Germline-derived CDR1 and CDR2 are LGHDT and YNNKEL (reference sequence). As DNA, the CDR3 is TGTGCCAGCAGCCAAGATTGGGGCGAAGGTAACACCATATATTTT. Protein product: CASSQDWGEGNTIYF.

J is TRBJ1-3 and V is TRBV28; D gene uncertain. The germline CDR1 and CDR2 sequences are MDHEN and SYDVKM. This CDR3 has 14 residues. Trimming cost V 3 bases and J 8 bases, with 14 bases left between them. CDR3 protein: CASSLSGRVDTIYF. The CDR3 DNA follows: TGTGCCAGCAGTTTGAGTGGGAGGGTTGACACCATATATTTT.

This chain joins TRBV7-2 and TRBJ1-5; D unresolved. The ends were cut back, 5 bases at V and 3 bases at J, with 14 bases in the middle. In germline, CDR1 is SGHTA, CDR2 FQGNSA. The CDR3 consists of 15 residues. The CDR3 here is CASSPRYSFNQPQHF. DNA of the CDR3: TGTGCCAGCAGCCCGAGATACAGTTTCAATCAGCCCCAGCATTTT.

The chain joins TRBV27 to TRBJ1-2; perhaps TRBD1 as D (6 bases). Deletions cut 8 bases from V and 7 bases from J, with 14 bases between. The CDR3 is 12 amino acids. The germline CDR1 and CDR2 sequences are MNHEY and SMNVEV (reference sequence). CDR3 sequence: CASGQGLRGYTF. CDR3 in DNA: TGTGCCAGCGGCCAGGGGCTGCGTGGCTACACCTTC.

This chain connects TRBV12-5 to TRBJ1-2; D might be TRBD1 (6 bases). The CDR3 length is 18 residues. The germline gives CDR1 LGHNT, CDR2 FRNRAP. Deletions cut 4 bases from V and 0 bases from J, with 21 bases between. CDR3 loop: CASGSGGGGAHPNYGYTF. CDR3 DNA: TGTGCTAGTGGTTCCGGCGGGGGGGGCGCCCACCCTAACTATGGCTACACCTTC.

The chain joins TRBV2 to TRBJ2-7; tentative D call: TRBD2 (5 bases). V was cut by 8 bases and J by 0 bases, with 11 bases left in between. Germline CDR1 reads SNHLY; CDR2 reads FYNNEI. The CDR3 is 13 amino acids. CDR3 DNA sequence: TGTGCCAGCGGAGGTCTGAGCTCCTACGAGCAGTACTTC. Translated: CASGGLSSYEQYF.